A selection of T cell receptor beta chains follows, all from one sample in a study of shared clonotypes between healthy human individuals. The method was immunoSEQ multiplex PCR; TCRdb's version includes in-frame clones alone and lacks a portion of them. The sample shows 800,000 to 1,200,000 clones, approximately 80% of them seen only once. The sample was memory CD4+ T cells from PBMCs. These receptors were obtained from a man between 18 and 29 years old in good health. Some clones in this sample may be carry-over from other donors' samples. CDR3s include the opening cysteine and the closing phenylalanine or tryptophan. The D gene is left open where the match is weak. Part of the rows lack a size; the others show once, few, many or a class for expanded clones.

J gene | V gene | D gene | clone size | CDR3 DNA | CDR3 protein
TRBJ2-1 | TRBV5-1 | NA | once | TGCGCCAGCCGTGAGCTAGATCTCAATGAGCAGTTCTTC | CASRELDLNEQFF
TRBJ2-2 | TRBV6-6 | NA | NA | TGTGCCAGCACCCTGGGCGGGGAGCTGTTTTTT | CASTLGGELFF
TRBJ1-3 | TRBV28 | TRBD1 | NA | TGTGCCAGCAGTTGGGCAGGGGGGGTAAACACCATATATTTT | CASSWAGGVNTIYF
TRBJ1-2 | TRBV30 | TRBD1 | NA | TGTGCCTGGAGTGCCCGACAGGGTTATGGCTACACCTTC | CAWSARQGYGYTF
TRBJ2-1 | TRBV7-8 | TRBD2 | NA | TGTGCCAGCAGCCTGGAAGGTGCGGGAGGGGTCGATGAGCAGTTCTTC | CASSLEGAGGVDEQFF
TRBJ1-2 | TRBV25-1 | TRBD1 | NA | TGTGCCAGCAGCCTCAGACAGGGGTATGGCTACACCTTC | CASSLRQGYGYTF
TRBJ2-7 | TRBV5-4 | TRBD2 | NA | TGTGCCAGCAGCTTGGCGGGGGGTATCGCTTACGAGCAGTACTTC | CASSLAGGIAYEQYF
TRBJ2-7 | TRBV10-1 | NA | NA | TGCGCCAGCAGTGCGGGGACCTACGAGCAGTACTTC | CASSAGTYEQYF
TRBJ2-7 | TRBV5-4 | NA | NA | TGTGCCAGCAGCCTACGGGGAGTAGGCGAGCAGTACTTC | CASSLRGVGEQYF
TRBJ2-3 | TRBV20-1 | NA | many | TGCAGTGCTTATCATGCAGATACGCAGTATTTT | CSAYHADTQYF
TRBJ2-1 | TRBV28 | TRBD1 | NA | TGTGCCAGCATGAGGGACAGAGACTACAATGAGCAGTTCTTC | CASMRDRDYNEQFF
TRBJ2-7 | TRBV7-3 | NA | NA | TGTGCCAGCAGCTTAATAGGTCAGGAATACTACGAGCAGTACTTC | CASSLIGQEYYEQYF
TRBJ1-6 | TRBV27 | NA | NA | TGTGCCAGCACGGGTAGCTCCTATAATTCACCCCTCCACTTT | CASTGSSYNSPLHF
TRBJ2-1 | TRBV7-3 | TRBD1 | NA | TGTGCCAGCAGTTACACCGGGACAGGGACTTACAATGAGCAGTTCTTC | CASSYTGTGTYNEQFF
TRBJ2-3 | TRBV11-2 | TRBD1 | NA | TGTGCCAGCAGCCCGGACAGGTTCACAGATACGCAGTATTTT | CASSPDRFTDTQYF
TRBJ1-4 | TRBV5-1 | NA | NA | TGCGCCAGCAGGGGGGAGCCGGGACGGACGAATGAAAAACTGTTTTTT | CASRGEPGRTNEKLFF
TRBJ2-2 | TRBV2 | NA | NA | TGTGCCAGCAGACTACACACCGGGGAGCTGTTTTTT | CASRLHTGELFF
TRBJ1-2 | TRBV28 | NA | once | TGTGCCAGCAGTTCCCGGGCGCCCCATAGCGGGGGCTATGGCTACACCTTC | CASSSRAPHSGGYGYTF
TRBJ2-2 | TRBV7-2 | TRBD2 | NA | TGTGCCAGCAGCTACCTAGCGGGGGCTGTACCCGGGGAGCTGTTTTTT | CASSYLAGAVPGELFF
TRBJ2-1 | TRBV28 | TRBD1 | NA | TGTGCCAGCAGACCCGGGACAGAGACCTACAATGAGCAGTTCTTC | CASRPGTETYNEQFF
TRBJ2-1 | TRBV7-6 | TRBD1 | NA | TGTGCCAGCAGCTTAGCATACAGGGGGTCCTACAATGAGCAGTTCTTC | CASSLAYRGSYNEQFF
TRBJ1-1 | TRBV5-4 | NA | NA | TGTGCCAGCAGCTTGGGACAGGCGGAGGAAATGAACACTGAAGCTTTCTTT | CASSLGQAEEMNTEAFF
TRBJ2-7 | TRBV6-5 | NA | NA | TGTGCCAGCAGTGGCGGACAGTACTACGAGCAGTACTTC | CASSGGQYYEQYF
TRBJ2-3 | TRBV7-9 | TRBD1 | NA | TGTGCCAGCAGCCGACAGGGGCTCCGCTACACAGATACGCAGTATTTT | CASSRQGLRYTDTQYF
TRBJ2-3 | TRBV4-2 | TRBD1 | NA | TGTGCCAGCAGCCAAAGGGACAGGGGTTCAGATACGCAGTATTTT | CASSQRDRGSDTQYF
TRBJ2-5 | TRBV9 | NA | NA | TGTGCCAGCAGCGGCACCCCCGAAGTGGAGACCCAGTACTTC | CASSGTPEVETQYF
TRBJ2-5 | TRBV5-1 | NA | NA | TGCGCCAGCAGCTTTCAATTTGGGCTCCAAGAGACCCAGTACTTC | CASSFQFGLQETQYF
TRBJ1-6 | TRBV5-1 | TRBD1 | NA | TGCGCCAGCAGCTTGACAGGGGAAACGGGCTCACCCCTCCACTTT | CASSLTGETGSPLHF
TRBJ2-7 | TRBV11-3 | TRBD1 | NA | TGTGCCAGCAGCCGTTCAGGACAGGGTTACGAGCAGTACTTC | CASSRSGQGYEQYF
TRBJ2-2 | TRBV28 | NA | NA | TGTGCCAGCATTCCTTCTATTCGTCGAGCCGGGGAGCTGTTTTTT | CASIPSIRRAGELFF
TRBJ2-7 | TRBV5-1 | NA | NA | TGCGCCAGCAGCTTGGAAGGGGCCTACGAGCAGTACTTC | CASSLEGAYEQYF
TRBJ2-7 | TRBV7-3 | NA | NA | TGTGCCAGCAGCCCACAGCCGGCGACACAACAGAGGGAGCAGTACTTC | CASSPQPATQQREQYF
TRBJ1-2 | TRBV5-4 | TRBD1 | few | TGTGCCAGCAGCTCCGGACAGGGGGCTGACTATGGCTACACCTTC | CASSSGQGADYGYTF
TRBJ2-3 | TRBV25-1 | NA | few | TGTGCCAGCAACCGGGGCACAGATACGCAGTATTTT | CASNRGTDTQYF
TRBJ1-1 | TRBV5-1 | NA | NA | TGCGCCAGCAGCTTGGTGATTGGCGGTGAAGCTTTCTTT | CASSLVIGGEAFF
TRBJ1-1 | TRBV7-2 | TRBD1 | NA | TGTGCCAGCAGCGCCCGACAGGGGCTGTACACTGAAGCTTTCTTT | CASSARQGLYTEAFF
TRBJ1-5 | TRBV19 | NA | NA | TGTGCCAGTAATTCTCGGGGGGCGAGCAATCAGCCCCAGCATTTT | CASNSRGASNQPQHF
TRBJ2-5 | TRBV5-1 | NA | NA | TGCGCCAGCAGCCTGGGGGCCCCGGGGGAGACCCAGTACTTC | CASSLGAPGETQYF
TRBJ1-1 | TRBV6-1 | NA | NA | TGTGCCAGCAGTGAATACGTCCCGCAAGCTTTCTTT | CASSEYVPQAFF
TRBJ1-5 | TRBV19 | NA | NA | TGTGCCAGTAGATCTGGGGGCGGGGGCAATCAGCCCCAGCATTTT | CASRSGGGGNQPQHF
TRBJ1-5 | TRBV2 | NA | NA | TGTGCCAGCAGTCCGACAGGTGGGGATCAGCCCCAGCATTTT | CASSPTGGDQPQHF
TRBJ2-1 | TRBV7-6 | NA | few | TGTGCCAGCAGCCTCGAGGTGGTAGCGGAAAACAATGAGCAGTTCTTC | CASSLEVVAENNEQFF
TRBJ2-3 | TRBV7-8 | TRBD1 | few | TGTGCCAGCAGCTTACGGGACAGAGGCACAGATACGCAGTATTTT | CASSLRDRGTDTQYF
TRBJ2-5 | TRBV19 | TRBD1 | NA | TGTGCCAGTAGCCTGAACCTGGGACAGCAAGAGACCCAGTACTTC | CASSLNLGQQETQYF
TRBJ2-2 | TRBV29-1 | TRBD2 | NA | TGCAGCGTTGAAGATTGGGGACTAGCGGGAACCGGGGAGCTGTTTTTT | CSVEDWGLAGTGELFF
TRBJ1-2 | TRBV7-2 | NA | NA | TGTGCCAGCAGTTTTTCCCCCAGTGGCGGGAAAATTAACTATGGCTACACCTTC | CASSFSPSGGKINYGYTF
TRBJ1-1 | TRBV5-1 | NA | few | TGCGCCAGCAGCTTGGCCGGAGGGGCTGAAGCTTTCTTT | CASSLAGGAEAFF
TRBJ2-3 | TRBV29-1 | TRBD2 | many | TGCAGCGTTTCTTCTAGCGGGGCCACAGATACGCAGTATTTT | CSVSSSGATDTQYF
TRBJ1-5 | TRBV6-1 | NA | few | TGTGCTGGGGGGCAGGAGAGCAATCAGCCCCAGCATTTT | CAGGQESNQPQHF
TRBJ2-1 | TRBV20-1 | NA | NA | TGCAGTGCCACGGACGTCTATGAGCAGTTCTTC | CSATDVYEQFF
TRBJ2-7 | TRBV5-8 | NA | NA | TGTGCCAGCAGCTCCGTCAAAAGAAGATATTACGAGCAGTACTTC | CASSSVKRRYYEQYF
TRBJ2-1 | TRBV28 | TRBD2 | NA | TGTGCCAGCAGTTTATGGTTGGCTAGCGGGATGGGTGAGCAGTTCTTC | CASSLWLASGMGEQFF
TRBJ1-1 | TRBV19 | TRBD1 | NA | TGTGCCAGTAGTATCGCAGGGGGAGTCTCTGAAGCTTTCTTT | CASSIAGGVSEAFF